This TCR beta chain was recorded in a study of blood T cell repertoires in COVID-19. Turning to the study itself: T cells, B-cell-depleted T cells, or PBMCs supplied cDNA or gDNA.

Data came from immunoSEQ multiplex PCR; TCRdb stores just in-frame clones and leaves some out. This table holds 320,000 or so clones, around 84% found once. Recruits, aged about 18 to 95 years, lived in 24 US areas. Within 2 weeks before study entry, exposed participants met a COVID-19 case. The receptor was isolated from a woman in her thirties who had been exposed to COVID-19. The sample comprised PBMCs or T cells enriched from blood (not recorded which).

The CDR3 DNA is TGTGCCAGCAGTTTAAGCGGGGGCCTTAACAATGAGCAGTTCTTC. Its translation: CASSLSGGLNNEQFF. This chain joins TRBV6-5 and TRBJ2-1; 8 nucleotides match TRBD2. Germline V gene sequence: CDR1 MNHEY, CDR2 SVGAGI. After removal of 4 bases from V and 5 bases from J, the junction contained 7 bases not matched to a gene. The CDR3 sequence is 15 residues long.